Listed below are T cell receptor beta chains from one sample, sequenced in a study of blood T cell repertoires in COVID-19. Some clones are missing from TCRdb's copy, which holds only in-frame ones; the method was immunoSEQ multiplex PCR. The sample lists approximately 160,000 clones; less than 90% were seen once. The sequenced sample was PBMCs or T cells enriched from blood (not recorded which). These receptors were collected from a woman in her forties or fifties who had recovered from COVID-19. The CDR3 runs from the conserved cysteine through the conserved F or W. The order of the fields is CDR3 protein, CDR3 DNA, clone size, V gene, J gene, D gene. D genes are given only for firm matches. Rows give clone size only sometimes, using once, few, many, or a class for an expanded clone.

cdr3_aa: CASSQAASGTYYEQYF; cdr3_nt: TGCGCCAGCAGCCAAGCTGCTAGCGGGACTTACTACGAGCAGTACTTC; clone_size: .; v_call: TRBV4-1; j_call: TRBJ2-7; d_call: TRBD2
cdr3_aa: CASSWTGGEAFF; cdr3_nt: TGTGCCAGCAGCTGGACAGGTGGAGAAGCTTTCTTT; clone_size: .; v_call: TRBV5-4; j_call: TRBJ1-1; d_call: TRBD1
cdr3_aa: CASTLAGTNTGELFF; cdr3_nt: TGTGCCAGCACCTTAGCGGGGACGAACACCGGGGAGCTGTTTTTT; clone_size: once; v_call: TRBV9; j_call: TRBJ2-2; d_call: TRBD2
cdr3_aa: CASSPPQTPIAGSSYEQYF; cdr3_nt: TGCGCCAGCAGCCCTCCACAGACGCCCATAGCGGGGAGCTCCTACGAGCAGTACTTC; clone_size: .; v_call: TRBV4-1; j_call: TRBJ2-7; d_call: TRBD2
cdr3_aa: CASTQRTNEKLFF; cdr3_nt: TGTGCCAGTACACAGAGAACTAATGAAAAACTGTTTTTT; clone_size: .; v_call: TRBV19; j_call: TRBJ1-4; d_call: .
cdr3_aa: CASSQEGVRNTEAFF; cdr3_nt: TGCGCCAGCAGCCAAGAAGGGGTCCGTAACACTGAAGCTTTCTTT; clone_size: .; v_call: TRBV4-1; j_call: TRBJ1-1; d_call: .
cdr3_aa: CASSFGAGILNTEAFF; cdr3_nt: TGTGCCAGCAGCTTTGGGGCAGGGATATTGAACACTGAAGCTTTCTTT; clone_size: .; v_call: TRBV5-6; j_call: TRBJ1-1; d_call: .
cdr3_aa: CASSDPRTGAKNIQYF; cdr3_nt: TGTGCCAGCAGTGATCCTCGGACAGGAGCCAAAAACATTCAGTACTTC; clone_size: .; v_call: TRBV25-1; j_call: TRBJ2-4; d_call: TRBD1
cdr3_aa: CASRPNSGQGPYEQYF; cdr3_nt: TGTGCCAGCAGACCCAACTCGGGACAGGGCCCCTACGAGCAGTACTTC; clone_size: .; v_call: TRBV27; j_call: TRBJ2-7; d_call: TRBD1
cdr3_aa: CASSYAGATNTGELFF; cdr3_nt: TGTGCCAGCAGTTACGCAGGGGCAACTAACACCGGGGAGCTGTTTTTT; clone_size: .; v_call: TRBV6-5; j_call: TRBJ2-2; d_call: .
cdr3_aa: CASSHTRVAGELFF; cdr3_nt: TGTGCCAGCAGCCATACCAGGGTTGCCGGGGAGCTGTTTTTT; clone_size: .; v_call: TRBV14; j_call: TRBJ2-2; d_call: .
cdr3_aa: CASSFGNRADGYTF; cdr3_nt: TGCGCCAGCAGCTTTGGCAACAGGGCAGATGGCTACACCTTC; clone_size: few; v_call: TRBV5-1; j_call: TRBJ1-2; d_call: .
cdr3_aa: CASSQGLAGADTQYF; cdr3_nt: TGTGCCAGCTCACAGGGACTAGCGGGAGCAGATACGCAGTATTTT; clone_size: .; v_call: TRBV18; j_call: TRBJ2-3; d_call: TRBD2
cdr3_aa: CASSYPRDSGDRETQYF; cdr3_nt: TGTGCCAGCAGCTACCCCCGGGATAGCGGGGATAGGGAGACCCAGTACTTC; clone_size: once; v_call: TRBV11-2; j_call: TRBJ2-5; d_call: TRBD2
cdr3_aa: CASSFGGVYEQYF; cdr3_nt: TGTGCCAGCAGTTTTGGAGGGGTTTACGAGCAGTACTTC; clone_size: .; v_call: TRBV28; j_call: TRBJ2-7; d_call: .
cdr3_aa: CASSQDIPAGIDYGYTF; cdr3_nt: TGCGCCAGCAGCCAAGACATCCCCGCAGGTATCGACTATGGCTACACCTTC; clone_size: .; v_call: TRBV4-3; j_call: TRBJ1-2; d_call: .
cdr3_aa: CASSLQGKGSNSPLHF; cdr3_nt: TGCGCCAGCAGCTTGCAGGGGAAGGGTAGTAATTCACCCCTCCACTTT; clone_size: .; v_call: TRBV5-1; j_call: TRBJ1-6; d_call: .
cdr3_aa: CASSLSSGSDTGELFF; cdr3_nt: TGTGCCAGCTCACTTTCTAGCGGGAGTGACACCGGGGAGCTGTTTTTT; clone_size: .; v_call: TRBV18; j_call: TRBJ2-2; d_call: TRBD2
cdr3_aa: CASSIAPGRVDTQYF; cdr3_nt: TGTGCCAGTAGTATAGCTCCCGGCAGGGTGGATACGCAGTATTTT; clone_size: .; v_call: TRBV19; j_call: TRBJ2-3; d_call: .
cdr3_aa: CASSVSGDLQPQHF; cdr3_nt: TGTGCCAGCAGTGTCAGCGGGGATCTTCAGCCCCAGCATTTT; clone_size: few; v_call: TRBV28; j_call: TRBJ1-5; d_call: .
cdr3_aa: CASSYRQITDTQYF; cdr3_nt: TGTGCCAGCAGCTACCGACAGATAACAGATACGCAGTATTTT; clone_size: .; v_call: TRBV27; j_call: TRBJ2-3; d_call: .
cdr3_aa: CASSRQVDTEAFF; cdr3_nt: TGTGCCAGCAGCCGGCAGGTCGACACTGAAGCTTTCTTT; clone_size: once; v_call: TRBV4-2; j_call: TRBJ1-1; d_call: .
cdr3_aa: CASSVSFNQPQHF; cdr3_nt: TGTGCCAGCAGCGTCTCCTTCAATCAGCCCCAGCATTTT; clone_size: .; v_call: TRBV9; j_call: TRBJ1-5; d_call: .
cdr3_aa: CASSLAEGAVNSPLHF; cdr3_nt: TGTGCCAGCAGCTTAGCCGAGGGGGCGGTTAATTCACCCCTCCACTTT; clone_size: .; v_call: TRBV7-2; j_call: TRBJ1-6; d_call: TRBD1
cdr3_aa: CATSEQGGNTIYF; cdr3_nt: TGTGCCACCAGTGAACAGGGGGGAAACACCATATATTTT; clone_size: .; v_call: TRBV24-1; j_call: TRBJ1-3; d_call: TRBD1
cdr3_aa: CASSSNRVYEQYF; cdr3_nt: TGTGCCAGCAGTTCAAACAGAGTCTACGAGCAGTACTTC; clone_size: .; v_call: TRBV12-3/TRBV12-4; j_call: TRBJ2-7; d_call: .
cdr3_aa: CASSFGTGNTEAFF; cdr3_nt: TGTGCCAGCAGTTTCGGGACAGGGAACACTGAAGCTTTCTTT; clone_size: .; v_call: TRBV27; j_call: TRBJ1-1; d_call: TRBD1
cdr3_aa: CASSADRPGRNEQYF; cdr3_nt: TGTGCCAGCAGTGCAGACAGGCCGGGCAGAAACGAGCAGTACTTC; clone_size: few; v_call: TRBV2; j_call: TRBJ2-7; d_call: .
cdr3_aa: CASREGQGLYGYTF; cdr3_nt: TGTGCCAGCAGGGAGGGACAGGGGCTATATGGCTACACCTTC; clone_size: .; v_call: TRBV6-5; j_call: TRBJ1-2; d_call: TRBD1
cdr3_aa: CASSLRGHTGELFF; cdr3_nt: TGTGCCAGCAGTTTAAGGGGCCACACCGGGGAGCTGTTTTTT; clone_size: .; v_call: TRBV27; j_call: TRBJ2-2; d_call: .
cdr3_aa: CSAADGTREYF; cdr3_nt: TGCAGTGCCGCTGACGGGACTAGGGAGTACTTC; clone_size: .; v_call: TRBV20-1; j_call: TRBJ2-7; d_call: TRBD2